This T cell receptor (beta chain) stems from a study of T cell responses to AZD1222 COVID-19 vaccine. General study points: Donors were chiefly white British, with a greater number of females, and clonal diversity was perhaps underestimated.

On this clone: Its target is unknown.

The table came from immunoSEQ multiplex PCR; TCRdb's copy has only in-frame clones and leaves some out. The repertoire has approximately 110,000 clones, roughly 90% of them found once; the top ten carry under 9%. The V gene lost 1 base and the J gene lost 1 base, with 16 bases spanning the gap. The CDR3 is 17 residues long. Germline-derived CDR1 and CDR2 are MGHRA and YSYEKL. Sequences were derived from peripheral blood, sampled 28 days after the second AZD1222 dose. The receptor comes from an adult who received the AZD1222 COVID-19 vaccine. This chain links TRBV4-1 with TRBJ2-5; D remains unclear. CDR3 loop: CASSQGWLRSTQETQYF. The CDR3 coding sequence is TGCGCCAGCAGCCAAGGCTGGCTTCGGAGCACCCAAGAGACCCAGTACTTC.